These T cell receptor beta chains were read from a single sample in a study of cytomegalovirus exposure and HLA in healthy donors. Sequencing was performed with immunoSEQ multiplex PCR; in TCRdb, only in-frame clones are kept and a portion is missing. The table has about 130,000 clones, under 85% seen once; the top ten hold approximately 5.4%. The sample comprised PBMCs. These TCRs come from a woman aged 45-65 years in good health and CMV-seropositive. CDR3s include the opening cysteine and the closing phenylalanine or tryptophan. A D gene is named only where the DNA matches it firmly. A clone size is listed for some rows: how often the clone was seen (once, few, many), or a class if it is expanded.

V: TRBV27; J: TRBJ1-5; size: -; D: TRBD1; DNA: TGTGCCAGCAGTACCCTAGGGGGCCCCTCCGATCAGCCCCAGCATTTT; CDR3: CASSTLGGPSDQPQHF
V: TRBV6-5; J: TRBJ1-1; size: -; D: -; DNA: TGTGCCAGCATCTCGCGGGACACTGAAGCTTTCTTT; CDR3: CASISRDTEAFF
V: TRBV7-9; J: TRBJ1-4; size: -; D: TRBD1; DNA: TGTGCCAGCAGCCCAGGGACAGGGAATGAAAAACTGTTTTTT; CDR3: CASSPGTGNEKLFF
V: TRBV29-1; J: TRBJ2-5; size: -; D: TRBD1; DNA: TGCAGCGTTGTGGGGACAGGGGGCGCAGAGACCCAGTACTTC; CDR3: CSVVGTGGAETQYF
V: TRBV5-1; J: TRBJ2-7; size: -; D: -; DNA: TGCGCCAGCAGCCTTACAGGGAACTACGAGCAGTACTTC; CDR3: CASSLTGNYEQYF
V: TRBV4-3; J: TRBJ1-4; size: -; D: -; DNA: TGCGCCAGCAGCCAAGATGGGCGCGAAAAACTGTTTTTT; CDR3: CASSQDGREKLFF
V: TRBV7-8; J: TRBJ1-6; size: -; D: -; DNA: TGTGCCAGCAGCTCAACCGACAGCTCCTATAATTCACCCCTCCACTTT; CDR3: CASSSTDSSYNSPLHF
V: TRBV18; J: TRBJ2-7; size: -; D: -; DNA: TGTGCCAGCTCACCTGAAGCGGGACACCCCTCCTACGAGCAGTACTTC; CDR3: CASSPEAGHPSYEQYF
V: TRBV4-2; J: TRBJ1-1; size: -; D: -; DNA: TGTGCCAGCAGCCTAGTAGGGGAGGCGGCTGAAGCTTTCTTT; CDR3: CASSLVGEAAEAFF
V: TRBV11-3; J: TRBJ2-7; size: -; D: TRBD2; DNA: TGTGCCAGCAGCTTCCTAGCGGGATACGAGCAGTACTTC; CDR3: CASSFLAGYEQYF
V: TRBV4-3; J: TRBJ1-3; size: -; D: -; DNA: TGCGCCAGCAGCCAAGACATTAGTACAGGAACTGGAAACACCATATATTTT; CDR3: CASSQDISTGTGNTIYF
V: TRBV7-9; J: TRBJ2-1; size: few; D: TRBD2; DNA: TGTGCCAGCAGCTTACTGCGGGGGGCAGCCTACAATGAGCAGTTCTTC; CDR3: CASSLLRGAAYNEQFF
V: TRBV5-1; J: TRBJ2-5; size: -; D: -; DNA: TGCGCCAGCAGCTTTAGGGGCACTACGCAAGAGACCCAGTACTTC; CDR3: CASSFRGTTQETQYF
V: TRBV9; J: TRBJ2-5; size: few; D: TRBD2; DNA: TGTGCCAGCAGCGAAGCGGGGGGGCTGCAAGAGACCCAGTACTTC; CDR3: CASSEAGGLQETQYF
V: TRBV4-2; J: TRBJ2-2; size: few; D: TRBD2; DNA: TGTGCCAGCAGCCAAGATAGCGGGGGGGCCGGGGAGCTGTTTTTT; CDR3: CASSQDSGGAGELFF
V: TRBV4-3; J: TRBJ1-2; size: -; D: TRBD1; DNA: TGCGCCAGCAGCCAGGGGGGACAGGGTGACCATGGCTACACCTTC; CDR3: CASSQGGQGDHGYTF
V: TRBV19; J: TRBJ2-7; size: few; D: -; DNA: TGTGCCAGTAGTTCCGGCGACAGTTACTCCTACGAGCAGTACTTC; CDR3: CASSSGDSYSYEQYF
V: TRBV13; J: TRBJ1-5; size: once; D: -; DNA: TGTGCCAGCAGCTTAGGACAGGGTCGGTCTCAGCCCCAGCATTTT; CDR3: CASSLGQGRSQPQHF
V: TRBV5-4; J: TRBJ1-2; size: -; D: -; DNA: TGTGCCAGCAGATTGGACGGCTATGGCTACACCTTC; CDR3: CASRLDGYGYTF
V: TRBV19; J: TRBJ2-7; size: -; D: -; DNA: TGTGCCAGTACCGCCGACAGGACGAGTAGGGAGCAGTACTTC; CDR3: CASTADRTSREQYF
V: TRBV5-1; J: TRBJ2-7; size: -; D: -; DNA: TGCGCCAGCAGACAGGGTTCCTCCTACGAGCAGTACTTC; CDR3: CASRQGSSYEQYF
V: TRBV29-1; J: TRBJ1-2; size: -; D: TRBD1; DNA: TGCAGCGTTGAAGGCGGGGGACAGGGGTTCGACTATGGCTACACCTTC; CDR3: CSVEGGGQGFDYGYTF